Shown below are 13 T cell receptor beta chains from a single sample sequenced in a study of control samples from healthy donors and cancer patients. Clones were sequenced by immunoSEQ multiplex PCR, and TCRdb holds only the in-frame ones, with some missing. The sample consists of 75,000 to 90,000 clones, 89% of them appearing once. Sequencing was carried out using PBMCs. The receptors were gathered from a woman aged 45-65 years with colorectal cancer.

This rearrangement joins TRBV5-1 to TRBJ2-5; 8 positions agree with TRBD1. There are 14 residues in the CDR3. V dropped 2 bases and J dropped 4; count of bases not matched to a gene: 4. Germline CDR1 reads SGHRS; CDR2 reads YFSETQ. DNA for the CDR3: TGCGCCAGCAGCTTAACAGGGGGTTCAGAGACCCAGTACTTC. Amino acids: CASSLTGGSETQYF.

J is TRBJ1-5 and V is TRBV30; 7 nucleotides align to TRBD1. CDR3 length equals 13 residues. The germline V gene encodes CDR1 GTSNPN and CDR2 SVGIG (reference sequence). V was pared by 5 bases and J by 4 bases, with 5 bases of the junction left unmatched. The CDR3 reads CAWSGGKNQPQHF. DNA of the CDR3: TGTGCCTGGTCAGGGGGTAAAAATCAGCCCCAGCATTTT.

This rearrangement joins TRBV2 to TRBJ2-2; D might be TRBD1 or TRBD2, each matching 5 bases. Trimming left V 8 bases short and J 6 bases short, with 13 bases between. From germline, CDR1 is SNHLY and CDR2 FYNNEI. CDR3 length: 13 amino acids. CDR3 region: CASGDGGSGELFF. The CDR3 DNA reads TGTGCCAGCGGGGATGGGGGATCCGGGGAGCTGTTTTTT.

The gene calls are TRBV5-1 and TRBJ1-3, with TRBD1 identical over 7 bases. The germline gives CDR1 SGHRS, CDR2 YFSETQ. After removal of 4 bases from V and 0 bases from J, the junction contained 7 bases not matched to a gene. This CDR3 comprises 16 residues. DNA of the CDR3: TGCGCCAGCAGCCCGACAGGGCCTAGCTCTGGAAACACCATATATTTT. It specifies CASSPTGPSSGNTIYF.

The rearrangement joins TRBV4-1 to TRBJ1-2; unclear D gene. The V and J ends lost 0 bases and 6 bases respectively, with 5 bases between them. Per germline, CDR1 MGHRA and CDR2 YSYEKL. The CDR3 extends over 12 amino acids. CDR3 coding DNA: TGCGCCAGCAGCCAAGAACCCAATGGCTACACCTTC. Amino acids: CASSQEPNGYTF.

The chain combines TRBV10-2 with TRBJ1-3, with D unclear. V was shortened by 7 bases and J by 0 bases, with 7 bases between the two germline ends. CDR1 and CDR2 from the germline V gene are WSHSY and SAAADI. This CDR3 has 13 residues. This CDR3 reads CASMSSSGNTIYF. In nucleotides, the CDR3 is TGCGCCAGCATGTCGAGCTCTGGAAACACCATATATTTT.

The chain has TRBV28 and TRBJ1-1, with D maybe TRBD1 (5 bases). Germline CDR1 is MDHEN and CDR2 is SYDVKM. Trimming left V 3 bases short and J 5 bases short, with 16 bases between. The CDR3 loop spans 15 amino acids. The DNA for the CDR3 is TGTGCCAGCAGTTTTTATGGGGGAGGTGGAACTGAAGCTTTCTTT. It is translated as CASSFYGGGGTEAFF. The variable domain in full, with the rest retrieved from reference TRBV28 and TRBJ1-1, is DVKVTQSSRYLVKRTGEKVFLECVQDMDHENMFWYRQDPGLGLRLIYFSYDVKMKEKGDIPEGYSVSREKKERFSLILESASTNQTSMYLCASSFYGGGGTEAFFGQGTRLTVV.

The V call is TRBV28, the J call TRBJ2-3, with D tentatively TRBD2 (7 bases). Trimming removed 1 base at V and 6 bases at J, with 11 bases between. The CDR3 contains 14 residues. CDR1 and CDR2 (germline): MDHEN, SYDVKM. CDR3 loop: CASSLSGGSDTQYF. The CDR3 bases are TGTGCCAGCAGTTTATCGGGGGGCAGTGATACGCAGTATTTT.

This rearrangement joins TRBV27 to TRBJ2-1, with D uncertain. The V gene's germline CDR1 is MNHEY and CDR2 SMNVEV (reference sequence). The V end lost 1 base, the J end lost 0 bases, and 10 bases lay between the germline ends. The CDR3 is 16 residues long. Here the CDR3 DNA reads TGTGCCAGCAGTTTATATGGGGATAGCTCCTACAATGAGCAGTTCTTC. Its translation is CASSLYGDSSYNEQFF.

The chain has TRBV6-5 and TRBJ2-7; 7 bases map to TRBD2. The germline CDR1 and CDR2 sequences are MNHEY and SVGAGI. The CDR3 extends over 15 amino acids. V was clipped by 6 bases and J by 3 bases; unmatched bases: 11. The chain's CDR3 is CASSPRGGGLYEQYV. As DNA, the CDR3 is TGTGCCAGCAGCCCCCGCGGCGGGGGACTCTACGAGCAGTACGTC.

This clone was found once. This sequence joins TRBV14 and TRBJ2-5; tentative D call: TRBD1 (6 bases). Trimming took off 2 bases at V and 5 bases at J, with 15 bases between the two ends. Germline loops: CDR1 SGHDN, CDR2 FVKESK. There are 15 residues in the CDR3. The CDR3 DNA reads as TGTGCCAGCAGCCAACTAGGGACAATGTTGGAGACCCAGTACTTC. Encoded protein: CASSQLGTMLETQYF.

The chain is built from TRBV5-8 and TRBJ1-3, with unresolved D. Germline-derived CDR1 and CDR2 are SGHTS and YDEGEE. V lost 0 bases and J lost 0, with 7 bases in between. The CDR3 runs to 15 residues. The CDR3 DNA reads TGTGCCAGCAGCTTGGTGACGGCCTCTGGAAACACCATATATTTT. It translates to CASSLVTASGNTIYF.

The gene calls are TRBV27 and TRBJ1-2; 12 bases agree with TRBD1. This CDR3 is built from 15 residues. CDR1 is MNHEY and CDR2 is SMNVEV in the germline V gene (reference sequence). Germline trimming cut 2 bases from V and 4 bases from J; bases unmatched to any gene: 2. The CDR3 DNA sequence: TGTGCCAGCAGTTTACAGGGACAGGGGGCCTATGGCTACACCTTC. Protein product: CASSLQGQGAYGYTF.